The rows below give T cell receptor beta chains drawn from one sample of a study of Tregs in tolerant kidney transplant recipients. TCRdb's copy holds only in-frame clones and misses some; the assay was immunoSEQ multiplex PCR. The table records about 69,000 clones, about 89% of them present only once. Sequenced here: CD4+ T cells from blood, sampled before the transplant. These receptors originate from a human donor who received a combined kidney and bone marrow transplant. The CDR3 runs from the conserved cysteine through the conserved F or W. A D gene is named only where the DNA matches it firmly. Size values are once, few and many counts, or a class for expanded clones, and some rows have none.

clone size	V gene	D gene	J gene	CDR3 protein	CDR3 DNA
NA	TRBV5-1	NA	TRBJ1-4	CASSLQGNNEKLFF	TGCGCCAGCAGCTTGCAGGGGAATAATGAAAAACTGTTTTTT
NA	TRBV27	TRBD2	TRBJ2-4	CASTTGGTSGSKGGFQYF	TGTGCCAGCACCACCGGGGGGACTAGCGGATCCAAAGGTGGTTTTCAGTACTTC
NA	TRBV7-7	NA	TRBJ2-7	CASSPLGTPGEQYF	TGTGCTAGCAGCCCCCTCGGGACTCCGGGGGAGCAGTACTTC
few	TRBV19	NA	TRBJ2-1	CASSIRRYEQFF	TGTGCCAGTAGTATCAGGAGGTATGAGCAGTTCTTC
NA	TRBV29-1	NA	TRBJ2-3	CSVDRGATDTQYF	TGCAGCGTTGACAGGGGGGCCACAGATACGCAGTATTTT
few	TRBV2	TRBD2	TRBJ2-7	CASSEKLRLAGVGYEQYF	TGTGCCAGCAGTGAAAAGCTGCGGTTAGCGGGAGTTGGATACGAGCAGTACTTC
NA	TRBV6-1	NA	TRBJ1-2	CASRDTGLYGYTF	TGTGCCAGCAGGGATACAGGGCTTTATGGCTACACCTTC
NA	TRBV7-3	NA	TRBJ1-1	CASSLGVRTEAFF	TGTGCCAGCAGCTTAGGTGTTCGGACTGAAGCTTTCTTT
NA	TRBV6-5	NA	TRBJ2-5	CASSYLGAQYF	TGTGCCAGCAGTTACCTCGGGGCCCAGTACTTC
NA	TRBV7-9	TRBD2	TRBJ2-7	CASSSAGVFHEQYF	TGTGCCAGCAGCTCAGCGGGAGTCTTCCACGAGCAGTACTTC
NA	TRBV7-6	NA	TRBJ2-2	CASTGTPILTGELFF	TGTGCCAGCACCGGGACACCCATTCTTACCGGGGAGCTGTTTTTT
NA	TRBV28	TRBD1	TRBJ1-2	CASSYNRGGYTF	TGTGCCAGCAGTTACAACAGGGGAGGCTACACCTTC
few	TRBV5-1	NA	TRBJ2-7	CASSSQAHEQYF	TGCGCCAGCAGCTCCCAGGCCCACGAGCAGTACTTC
NA	TRBV6-4	TRBD2	TRBJ2-4	CASSDCSGRAGDIQYF	TGTGCCAGCAGTGACTGTAGCGGGAGGGCCGGGGACATTCAGTACTTC
NA	TRBV5-1	NA	TRBJ2-7	CASSLAPGPSYEQYF	TGCGCCAGCAGCTTGGCTCCAGGGCCGTCCTACGAGCAGTACTTC
NA	TRBV29-1	NA	TRBJ2-1	CSVGLGNEQFF	TGCAGCGTTGGACTTGGCAATGAGCAGTTCTTC
NA	TRBV10-3	TRBD1	TRBJ1-1	CAISSTGSHTEAFF	TGTGCCATCAGCTCGACAGGGTCCCACACTGAAGCTTTCTTT
NA	TRBV4-2	TRBD2	TRBJ2-7	CASSQDRRGGTRQYF	TGTGCCAGCAGCCAAGATCGGAGGGGAGGGACTAGGCAGTACTTC